This T cell receptor (beta chain) was recovered during a study of cytomegalovirus exposure and HLA in healthy donors. Overall study findings and caveats: In a later analysis, V- and J-gene trimming of beta chains associated with a DCLRE1C missense variant, replicated independently.

On this clone: The antigen is unknown.

In germline, CDR1 is MNHEY, CDR2 SVGAGI. Trimming left V 0 bases short and J 4 bases short, with 15 bases between. This CDR3 has 16 amino acids. The primer mix had 60 Vbeta and 13 Jbeta primers. Profiled with immunoSEQ multiplex PCR; TCRdb holds only in-frame clones, not every one. This table has approximately 200,000 clones, 75% to 80% appearing once. The source of this sequence is a man between 18 and 29 years old in good health and CMV-seronegative. The sequenced sample was PBMCs. The V and J genes are TRBV6-5 and TRBJ2-5; D possibly corresponds to TRBD1 (5 bases). In nucleotides, the CDR3 is TGTGCCAGCAGTTACTCGGGTGGCCAGGGTGGAGAGACCCAGTACTTC. This sequence encodes CASSYSGGQGGETQYF.